Listed here are 7 T cell receptor beta chains from one sample, sequenced in a study of T cells after yellow fever vaccination. A single record per CDR3 protein comes from TCRdb applying MiXCR to the 5' RACE reads. The data contain some 390,000 distinct CDR3 sequences, around 6.5% of them singletons. The source was PBMCs, collected 5 days after the yellow fever booster vaccination. All receptors derive from a man younger than 40 who received the YFV17D yellow fever vaccine.

This clonotype was observed a few times. This sequence joins TRBV14 and TRBJ2-1; TRBD2 might be the D (6 bases). The germline V gene has CDR1 SGHDN and CDR2 FVKESK. The CDR3 is made up of 15 amino acids. The V end was cut by 4 bases, the J end by 2 bases, with 12 bases between. CDR3 coding DNA: TGTGCCAGCAGCCGGGCGGGATCACCCTACAATGAGCAGTTCTTC. It encodes CASSRAGSPYNEQFF.

This clonotype was counted many times. This rearrangement joins TRBV24-1 to TRBJ2-3, with TRBD2 matching 13 bases. Trimming removed 4 bases from V and 4 bases from J; junction bases left unmatched: 10. CDR1 is KGHDR, CDR2 SFDVKD, per germline. This CDR3 has 18 residues. CDR3 sequence (DNA): TGTGCCACCAGTGACCAAGTGACTAGCGGGAGGATACCAGATACGCAGTATTTT. Translation: CATSDQVTSGRIPDTQYF.

This clonotype was observed a few times. The chain employs TRBV3-1 and TRBJ2-1, with 13 positions matching TRBD2. The germline gives CDR1 LGHDT, CDR2 YNNKEL (reference sequence). CDR3 length: 17 amino acids. V lost 4 bases, J lost 0 bases, and 3 bases stayed unmatched. This CDR3 is CASSRGTSGISYNEQFF. The CDR3 DNA reads TGTGCCAGCAGCCGAGGGACTAGCGGGATCTCCTACAATGAGCAGTTCTTC.

In its sample, this clonotype was seen a few times. V usage is TRBV9 and J usage is TRBJ2-4; 16 bases line up with TRBD2. Germline V gene sequence: CDR1 SGDLS, CDR2 YYNGEE. The CDR3 totals 16 residues. V lost 5 bases to trimming and J lost 8 bases; unmatched junction nucleotides: 7. Here the CDR3 reads CASSPGLAGGMDIQYF. DNA for the CDR3: TGTGCCAGCAGTCCGGGACTAGCGGGGGGGATGGACATTCAGTACTTC.

This clonotype was seen ten or more times. The chain recombines TRBV5-1 with TRBJ1-2; 8 bases are a match to TRBD1. Per germline, CDR1 SGHRS and CDR2 YFSETQ. This CDR3 has 15 amino acids. V trimming: 4 bases; J trimming: 6 bases; junction bases outside the gene matches: 11. DNA for the CDR3: TGCGCCAGCAGCCTTCGTCCGACAGGGGAAGATGGCTACACCTTC. Translated: CASSLRPTGEDGYTF. The full variable domain, completed using reference TRBV5-1 and TRBJ1-2, is KAGVTQTPRYLIKTRGQQVTLSCSPISGHRSVSWYQQTPGQGLQFLFEYFSETQRNKGNFPGRFSGRQFSNSRSEMNVSTLELGDSALYLCASSLRPTGEDGYTFGSGTRLTVV.

The chain employs TRBV19 and TRBJ2-7, with 12 bases identical to TRBD1. From germline, CDR1 is LNHDA and CDR2 SQIVND (reference sequence). V lost 5 bases, J lost 6 bases, and 5 bases stayed unmatched. The CDR3 runs to 14 residues. The DNA for the CDR3 is TGTGCCAGTAGTTTCCGGGACAGGGGGCGCGAGCAGTACTTC. Its translation: CASSFRDRGREQYF.

This clonotype was counted between two and nine times. The chain has TRBV20-1 and TRBJ2-1, with 12 bases aligning to TRBD2. Germline CDR1 DFQATT, CDR2 SNEGSKA (reference sequence). The CDR3 spans 14 residues. Trimming removed 5 bases from V and 3 bases from J; junction bases left unmatched: 2. Here the CDR3 reads CSAGLAGIYNEQFF. Written as DNA, the CDR3 is TGCAGTGCTGGACTAGCGGGAATCTACAATGAGCAGTTCTTC.